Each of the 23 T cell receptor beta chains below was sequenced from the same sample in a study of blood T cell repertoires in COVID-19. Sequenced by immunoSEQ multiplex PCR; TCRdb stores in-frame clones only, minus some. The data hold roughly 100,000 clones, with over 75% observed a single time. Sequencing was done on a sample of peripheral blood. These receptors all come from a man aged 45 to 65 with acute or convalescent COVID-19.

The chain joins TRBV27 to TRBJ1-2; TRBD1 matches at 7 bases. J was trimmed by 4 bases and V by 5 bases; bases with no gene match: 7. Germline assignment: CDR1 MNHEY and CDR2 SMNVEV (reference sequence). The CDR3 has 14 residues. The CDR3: CASSRQGGAYGYTF. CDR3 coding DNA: TGTGCCAGCAGTCGGCAGGGGGGCGCCTATGGCTACACCTTC.

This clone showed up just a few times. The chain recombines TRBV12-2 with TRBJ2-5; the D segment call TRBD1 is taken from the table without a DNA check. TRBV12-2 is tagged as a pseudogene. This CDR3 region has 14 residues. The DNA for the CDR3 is TGTGCAAGTGACCCCCTCAGGTCCCTAGAGACCCAGTACTTC. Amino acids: CASDPLRSLETQYF.

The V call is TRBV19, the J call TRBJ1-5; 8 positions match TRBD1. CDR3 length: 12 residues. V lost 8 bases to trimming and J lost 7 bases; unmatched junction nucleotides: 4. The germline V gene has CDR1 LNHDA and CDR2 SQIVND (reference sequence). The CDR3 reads CASGQGWQPQHF. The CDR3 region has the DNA TGTGCCAGTGGACAGGGTTGGCAGCCCCAGCATTTT.

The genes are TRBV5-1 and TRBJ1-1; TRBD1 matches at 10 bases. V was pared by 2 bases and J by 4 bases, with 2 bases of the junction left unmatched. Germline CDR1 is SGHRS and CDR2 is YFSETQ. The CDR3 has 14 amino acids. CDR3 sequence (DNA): TGCGCCAGCAGCTTAAGGACAGGGGGCACTGAAGCTTTCTTT. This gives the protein CASSLRTGGTEAFF.

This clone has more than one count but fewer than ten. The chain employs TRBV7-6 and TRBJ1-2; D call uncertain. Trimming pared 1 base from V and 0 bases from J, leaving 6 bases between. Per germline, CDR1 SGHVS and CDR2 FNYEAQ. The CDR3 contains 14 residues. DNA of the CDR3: TGTGCCAGCAGCTTAGACAGCTCTAACTATGGCTACACCTTC. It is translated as CASSLDSSNYGYTF.

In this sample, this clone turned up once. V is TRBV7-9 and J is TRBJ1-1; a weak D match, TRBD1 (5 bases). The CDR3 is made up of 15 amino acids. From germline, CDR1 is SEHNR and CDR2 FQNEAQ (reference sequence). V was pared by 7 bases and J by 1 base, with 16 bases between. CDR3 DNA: TGTGCCAGCATACTCCTGGGGGGGAGGAACACTGAAGCTTTCTTT. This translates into CASILLGGRNTEAFF.

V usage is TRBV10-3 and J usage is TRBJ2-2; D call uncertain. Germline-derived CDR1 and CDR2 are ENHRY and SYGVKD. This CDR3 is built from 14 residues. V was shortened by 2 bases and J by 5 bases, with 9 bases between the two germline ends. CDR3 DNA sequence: TGTGCCATCAGTGAGCCCCGAACAACCGGGGAGCTGTTTTTT. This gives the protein CAISEPRTTGELFF.

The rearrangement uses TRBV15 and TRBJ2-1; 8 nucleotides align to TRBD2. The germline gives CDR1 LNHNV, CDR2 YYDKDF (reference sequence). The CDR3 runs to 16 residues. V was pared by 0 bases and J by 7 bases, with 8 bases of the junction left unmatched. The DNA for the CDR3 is TGTGCCACCAGCAGAGATCCCGGACTAGCAAGGAATGAGCAGTTCTTC. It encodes CATSRDPGLARNEQFF.

In DNA, the CDR3 is TGTGCCAGCGAACGGGGCACAGATACGCAGTATTTT. It specifies CASERGTDTQYF. The genes are TRBV2 and TRBJ2-3; no reliable D call. Germline-derived CDR1 and CDR2 are SNHLY and FYNNEI. The CDR3 covers 12 residues. Trimming took 8 bases from V and 1 from J, leaving 7 bases between them. Complete variable domain (other parts from reference TRBV2 and TRBJ2-3): EPEVTQTPSHQVTQMGQEVILRCVPISNHLYFYWYRQILGQKVEFLVSFYNNEISEKSEIFDDQFSVERPDGSNFTLKIRSTKLEDSAMYFCASERGTDTQYFGPGTRLTVL.

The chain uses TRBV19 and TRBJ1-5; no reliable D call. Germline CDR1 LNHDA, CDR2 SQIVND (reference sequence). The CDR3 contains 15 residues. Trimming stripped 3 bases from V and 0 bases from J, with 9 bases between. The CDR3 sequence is CASSMAGYSNQPQHF. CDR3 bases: TGTGCCAGTAGTATGGCAGGTTATAGCAATCAGCCCCAGCATTTT.

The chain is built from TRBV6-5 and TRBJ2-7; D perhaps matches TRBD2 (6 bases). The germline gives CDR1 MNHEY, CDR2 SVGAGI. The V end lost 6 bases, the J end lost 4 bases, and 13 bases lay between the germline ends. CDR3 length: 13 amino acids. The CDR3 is CASSREHKYEQYF. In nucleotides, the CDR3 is TGTGCCAGCAGCCGGGAGCATAAGTACGAGCAGTACTTC.

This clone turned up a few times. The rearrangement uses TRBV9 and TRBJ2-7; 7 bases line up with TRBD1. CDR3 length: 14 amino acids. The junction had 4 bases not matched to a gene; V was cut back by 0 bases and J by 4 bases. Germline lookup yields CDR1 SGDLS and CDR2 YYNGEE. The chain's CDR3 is CASSVETGSYEQYF. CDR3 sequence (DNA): TGTGCCAGCAGCGTAGAGACAGGGTCATACGAGCAGTACTTC.

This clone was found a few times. CDR3 DNA sequence: TGTGCCAGCAGCTTATCTGTCACAGATACGCAGTATTTT. Encoded protein: CASSLSVTDTQYF. The chain joins TRBV11-2 to TRBJ2-3; D unresolved. V lost 2 bases to trimming and J lost 2 bases, with 5 bases between them. This CDR3 comprises 13 residues. CDR1 SGHAT and CDR2 FQNNGV come from the germline V gene.

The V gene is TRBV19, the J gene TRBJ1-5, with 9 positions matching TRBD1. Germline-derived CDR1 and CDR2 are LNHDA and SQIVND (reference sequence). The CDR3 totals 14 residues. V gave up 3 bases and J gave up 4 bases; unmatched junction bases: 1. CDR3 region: CASSMGQGNQPQHF. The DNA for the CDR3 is TGTGCCAGTAGTATGGGACAGGGAAATCAGCCCCAGCATTTT.

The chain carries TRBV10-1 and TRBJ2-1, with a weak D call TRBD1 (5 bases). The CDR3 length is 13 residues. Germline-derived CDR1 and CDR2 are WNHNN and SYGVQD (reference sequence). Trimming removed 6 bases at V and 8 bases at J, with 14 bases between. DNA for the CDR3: TGCGCCAGCAGCCAACCCCAAGGGGATGAGCAGTTCTTC. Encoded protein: CASSQPQGDEQFF.

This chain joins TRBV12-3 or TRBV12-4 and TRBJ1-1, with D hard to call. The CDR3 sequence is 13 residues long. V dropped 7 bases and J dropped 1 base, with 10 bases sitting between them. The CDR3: CASTDSGNTEAFF. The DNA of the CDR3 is TGTGCCAGCACCGATAGCGGGAACACTGAAGCTTTCTTT.

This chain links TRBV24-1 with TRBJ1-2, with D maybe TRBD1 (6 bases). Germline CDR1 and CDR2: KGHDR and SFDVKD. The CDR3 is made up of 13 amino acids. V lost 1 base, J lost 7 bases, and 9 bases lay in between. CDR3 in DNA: TGTGCCACCAGTGATTTTGGGGACATTGGCTACACCTTC. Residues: CATSDFGDIGYTF.

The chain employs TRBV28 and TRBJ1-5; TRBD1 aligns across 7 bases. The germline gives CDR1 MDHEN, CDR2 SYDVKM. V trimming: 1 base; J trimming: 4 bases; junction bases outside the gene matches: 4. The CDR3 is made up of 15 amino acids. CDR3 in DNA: TGTGCCAGCAGTTTATTGGGACAGACTAATCAGCCCCAGCATTTT. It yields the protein CASSLLGQTNQPQHF.

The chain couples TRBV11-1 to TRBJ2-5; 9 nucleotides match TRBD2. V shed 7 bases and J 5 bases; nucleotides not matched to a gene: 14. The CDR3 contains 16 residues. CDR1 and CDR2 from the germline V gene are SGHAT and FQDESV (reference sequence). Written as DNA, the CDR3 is TGTGCCAGCACCGCCGGGGTGGTAGCGGGAGCTGAGACCCAGTACTTC. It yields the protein CASTAGVVAGAETQYF.

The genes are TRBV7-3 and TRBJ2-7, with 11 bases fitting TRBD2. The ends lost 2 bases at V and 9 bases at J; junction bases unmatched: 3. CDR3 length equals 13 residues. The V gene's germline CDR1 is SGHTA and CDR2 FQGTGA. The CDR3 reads CASSLLAGGVQYF. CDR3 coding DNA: TGTGCCAGCAGCTTACTAGCGGGGGGCGTGCAGTACTTC.

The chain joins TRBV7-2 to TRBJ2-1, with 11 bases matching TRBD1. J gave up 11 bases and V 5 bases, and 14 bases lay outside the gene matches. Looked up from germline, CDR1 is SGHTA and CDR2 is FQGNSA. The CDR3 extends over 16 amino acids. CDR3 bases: TGTGCCAGCAGCCGGCGGGCGGGGACAGGGGGAATTAAGCAGTTCTTC. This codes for CASSRRAGTGGIKQFF. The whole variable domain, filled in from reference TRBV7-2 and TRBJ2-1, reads GAGVSQSPSNKVTEKGKDVELRCDPISGHTALYWYRQSLGQGLEFLIYFQGNSAPDKSGLPSDRFSAERTGGSVSTLTIQRTQQEDSAVYLCASSRRAGTGGIKQFFGPGTRLTVL.

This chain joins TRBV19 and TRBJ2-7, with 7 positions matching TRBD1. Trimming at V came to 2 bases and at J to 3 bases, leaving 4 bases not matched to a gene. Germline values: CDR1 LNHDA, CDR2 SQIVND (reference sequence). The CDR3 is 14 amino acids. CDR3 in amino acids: CASSIRGGNYEQYF. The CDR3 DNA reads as TGTGCCAGTAGTATACGAGGGGGCAACTACGAGCAGTACTTC.

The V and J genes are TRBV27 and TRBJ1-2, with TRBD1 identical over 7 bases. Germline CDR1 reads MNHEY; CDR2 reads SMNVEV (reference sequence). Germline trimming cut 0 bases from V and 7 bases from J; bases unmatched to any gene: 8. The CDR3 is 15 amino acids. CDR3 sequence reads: CASSLSPGTGAGYTF. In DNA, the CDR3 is TGTGCCAGCAGTTTATCGCCGGGTACAGGGGCTGGCTACACCTTC.